Described below is a single T cell receptor beta chain sequence and its context. This record comes from a study of blood T cell repertoires in COVID-19. Sequenced by immunoSEQ multiplex PCR; TCRdb stores in-frame clones only, minus some. In the table there are under 250,000 clones, about 85% of which are singletons. J gave up 4 bases and V 1 base, and 7 bases lay outside the gene matches. This CDR3 has 15 residues. From germline, CDR1 is SQVTM and CDR2 ANQGSEA. The sequence derives from a man younger than 40 who had recovered from COVID-19. The sequenced sample consisted of PBMCs or T cells enriched from blood (not recorded which). The rearrangement links TRBV29-1 to TRBJ2-1; 7 nucleotides match TRBD2. In DNA form, the CDR3 reads TGCAGCGTTGAAGCGCCTAGCGGAAAATACAATGAGCAGTTCTTC. As protein: CSVEAPSGKYNEQFF.